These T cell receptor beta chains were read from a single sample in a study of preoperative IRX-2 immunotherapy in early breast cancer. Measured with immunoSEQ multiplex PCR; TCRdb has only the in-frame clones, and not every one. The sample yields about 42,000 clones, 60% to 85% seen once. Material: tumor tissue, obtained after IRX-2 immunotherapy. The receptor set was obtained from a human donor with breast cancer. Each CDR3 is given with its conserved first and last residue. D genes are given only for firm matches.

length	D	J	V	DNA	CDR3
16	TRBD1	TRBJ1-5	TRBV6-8	TGTGCCAGCAGGGCGTACTCGGGACAGGGAATTCAGCCCCAGCATTTT	CASRAYSGQGIQPQHF
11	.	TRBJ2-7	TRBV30	TGTGCCTGGAGTGGGCTCTACGAGCAGTACTTC	CAWSGLYEQYF
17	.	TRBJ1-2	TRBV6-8	TGTGCCATCAGTCCAACAGGGCCTCGATCACCCACCTATGGCTACACCTTC	CAISPTGPRSPTYGYTF
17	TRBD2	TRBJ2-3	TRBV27	TGTGCCAGCAGTCTCAACGCGGGACTAGCAAGGACAGATACGCAGTATTTT	CASSLNAGLARTDTQYF
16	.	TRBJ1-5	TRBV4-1	TGCGCCAGCAGCCAAGATGACAGGCAGGGCAATCAGCCCCAGCATTTT	CASSQDDRQGNQPQHF
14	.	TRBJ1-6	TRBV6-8	TGTGCCAGCTCGACGGGGACACCCAATTCACCCCTCCACTTT	CASSTGTPNSPLHF
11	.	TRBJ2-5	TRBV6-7	TGTGCCAGCAGACTTAAAGAGACCCAGTACTTC	CASRLKETQYF
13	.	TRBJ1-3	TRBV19	TGTGCCAGTAGAGCCGTCTCTGGAAACACCATATATTTT	CASRAVSGNTIYF
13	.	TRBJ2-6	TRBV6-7	TGTGCCAGCGGCAAGTCTGGGGCCAACGTCCTGACTTTC	CASGKSGANVLTF
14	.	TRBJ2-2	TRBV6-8	TGTGCCAGCAGTTACACCGTTTCGCTCGGGGAGCTGTTTTTT	CASSYTVSLGELFF
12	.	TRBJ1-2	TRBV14	TGTGCCAGCAGCCAAGGAGGGTTTGGCTACACCTTC	CASSQGGFGYTF
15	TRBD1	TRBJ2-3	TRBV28	TGTGCCAGCAGTATACCACAGGGGAAAGGGGATACGCAGTATTTT	CASSIPQGKGDTQYF
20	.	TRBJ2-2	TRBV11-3	TGTGCCAGCAGCCCCCGTTCTTCCGGGCGGGGCCTTCGGAACACCGGGGAGCTGTTTTTT	CASSPRSSGRGLRNTGELFF
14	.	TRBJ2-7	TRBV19	TGTGCCAGTAGTATAGCTGGGAGCTCCTACGAGCAGTACTTC	CASSIAGSSYEQYF
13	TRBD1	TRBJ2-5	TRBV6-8	TGTGCCAGCAGCACCGGGACAGGGGAGACCCAGTACTTC	CASSTGTGETQYF
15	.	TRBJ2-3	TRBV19	TGTGCCAGTAGTATAGCTGGGGGGCCGGGGGATACGCAGTATTTT	CASSIAGGPGDTQYF